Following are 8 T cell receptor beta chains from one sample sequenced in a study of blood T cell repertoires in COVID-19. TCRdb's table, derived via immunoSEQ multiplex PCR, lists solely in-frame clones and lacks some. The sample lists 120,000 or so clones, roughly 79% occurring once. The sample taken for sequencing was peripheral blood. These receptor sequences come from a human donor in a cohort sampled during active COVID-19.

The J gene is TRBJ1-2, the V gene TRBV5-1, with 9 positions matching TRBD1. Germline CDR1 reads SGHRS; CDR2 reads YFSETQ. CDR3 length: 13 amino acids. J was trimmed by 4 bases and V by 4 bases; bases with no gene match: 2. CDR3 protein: CASSRDRVYGYTF. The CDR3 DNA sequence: TGCGCCAGCAGCCGGGACAGGGTCTATGGCTACACCTTC.

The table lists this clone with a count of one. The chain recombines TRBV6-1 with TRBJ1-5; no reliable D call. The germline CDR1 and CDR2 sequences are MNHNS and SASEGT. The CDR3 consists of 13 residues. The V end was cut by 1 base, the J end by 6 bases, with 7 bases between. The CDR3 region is CASSEEEIQPQHF. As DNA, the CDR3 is TGTGCCAGCAGTGAAGAGGAGATTCAGCCCCAGCATTTT.

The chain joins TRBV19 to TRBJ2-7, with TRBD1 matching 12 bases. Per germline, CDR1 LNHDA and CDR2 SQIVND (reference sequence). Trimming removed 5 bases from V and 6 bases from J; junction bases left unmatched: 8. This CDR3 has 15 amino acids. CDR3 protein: CASSVTGQGATEQYF. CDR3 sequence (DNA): TGTGCCAGTAGTGTGACGGGACAGGGGGCTACCGAGCAGTACTTC.

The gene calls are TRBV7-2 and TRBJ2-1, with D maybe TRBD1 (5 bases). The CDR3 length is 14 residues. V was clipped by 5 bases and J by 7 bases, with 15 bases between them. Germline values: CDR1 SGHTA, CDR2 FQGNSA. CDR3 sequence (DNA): TGTGCCAGCAGCCCTCCAGGGCGGTCAAATGAGCAGTTCTTC. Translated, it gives CASSPPGRSNEQFF.

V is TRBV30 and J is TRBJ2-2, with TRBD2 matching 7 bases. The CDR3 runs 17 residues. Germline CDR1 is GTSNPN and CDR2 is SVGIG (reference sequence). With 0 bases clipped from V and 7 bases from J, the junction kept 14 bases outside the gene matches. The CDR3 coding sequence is TGTGCCTGGAGTGTCCCGGGAGGCCCACCCATGCACGGGGAGCTGTTTTTT. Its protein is CAWSVPGGPPMHGELFF. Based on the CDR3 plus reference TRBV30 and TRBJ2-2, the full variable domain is SQTIHQWPATLVQPVGSPLSLECTVEGTSNPNLYWYRQAAGRGLQLLFYSVGIGQISSEVPQNLSASRPQDRQFILSSKKLLLSDSGFYLCAWSVPGGPPMHGELFFGEGSRLTVL.

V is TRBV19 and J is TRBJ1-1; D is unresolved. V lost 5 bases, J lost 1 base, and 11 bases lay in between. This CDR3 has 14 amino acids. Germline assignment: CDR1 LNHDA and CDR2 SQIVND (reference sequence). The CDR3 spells CASSRGQSNTEAFF. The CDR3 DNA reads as TGTGCCAGTAGTCGCGGGCAGTCGAACACTGAAGCTTTCTTT.

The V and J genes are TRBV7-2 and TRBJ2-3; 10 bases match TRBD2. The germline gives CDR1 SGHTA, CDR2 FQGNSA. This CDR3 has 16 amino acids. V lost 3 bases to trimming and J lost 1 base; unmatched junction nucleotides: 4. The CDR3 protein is CASSLFGTSGTDTQYF. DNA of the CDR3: TGTGCCAGCAGCTTGTTCGGGACTAGCGGCACAGATACGCAGTATTTT.

The DNA of the CDR3 is TGTGCCAGCAGCTTACTAGCGGGAGGTCCTGGGGCCAACGTCCTGACTTTC. Its protein is CASSLLAGGPGANVLTF. V and J are TRBV7-9 and TRBJ2-6; 11 bases align to TRBD2. The germline gives CDR1 SEHNR, CDR2 FQNEAQ (reference sequence). V gave up 2 bases and J gave up 2 bases; unmatched junction bases: 2. The CDR3 is 17 amino acids.